A selection of T cell receptor beta chains follows, all from one sample in a study of read filtering for tumor transcriptome and immune sequencing. TCRdb ran MiXCR on the reads and lists one entry per CDR3 protein. The sample lists some 38,000 distinct CDR3 sequences, approximately 12% occurring once. Specimen: a population of CD138-negative cells sorted from bone marrow. The receptors come from a donor over 35 with multiple myeloma. CDR3s include the opening cysteine and the closing phenylalanine or tryptophan. D genes are given only for firm matches. Only some rows state a clone size, as once, few, many or a class for expanded clones.

clone_size,v_call,j_call,d_call,cdr3_length,cdr3_nt,cdr3_aa
many,TRBV4-1,TRBJ2-1,TRBD2,15,TGCGCCAGCAGCCGAGAGCGGGGGGAGCTCAATGAGCAGTTCTTC,CASSRERGELNEQFF
many,TRBV7-2,TRBJ2-5,TRBD2,16,TGTGCCAGCAGCCCCCTCTCTCGCGGGGGAAAGAGAAGCCAGTACTTC,CASSPLSRGGKRSQYF
many,TRBV28,TRBJ1-4,NA,14,TGTGCCAGCAGTTTTGGACAGTCGAATGAAAAACTGTTTTTT,CASSFGQSNEKLFF
many,TRBV2,TRBJ1-1,TRBD1,14,TGTGCCAGCAGCCTGACAGGGCGGAACACTGAAGCTTTCTTT,CASSLTGRNTEAFF
few,TRBV3-1,TRBJ2-2,NA,14,TGTGCCAGCAGCCAAGGACAGCACACCGGGGAGCTGTTTTTT,CASSQGQHTGELFF
few,TRBV7-2,TRBJ2-5,NA,13,TGTGCCAGCAGCTTAAGGGACTGGTGGCCCCAGTACTTC,CASSLRDWWPQYF
NA,TRBV7-8,TRBJ2-1,TRBD2,16,TGTGCCAGCAGCTTAGGACGAGCGGGGGGATACAATGAGCAGTTCTTC,CASSLGRAGGYNEQFF
many,TRBV20-1,TRBJ1-1,TRBD1,11,TGCAGTGCTGGTGACAGGGACGAAGCTTTCTTT,CSAGDRDEAFF
few,TRBV11-2,TRBJ2-4,NA,14,TGTGCCAGCAGCTTAGTTTTCGAGAAAAACATTCAGTACTTC,CASSLVFEKNIQYF
large,TRBV27,TRBJ1-1,NA,15,TGTGCCAGCAGTACGCCGGGTGGGGAGAACACTGAAGCTTTCTTT,CASSTPGGENTEAFF
many,TRBV5-1,TRBJ2-7,TRBD2,12,TGCGCCAGCAGGGCTAGCGGGGCCGAGCAGTACTTC,CASRASGAEQYF
many,TRBV7-6,TRBJ2-1,TRBD1,12,TGTGCCAGCAGCCCTGGGACAGGGCGGCAGTTCTTC,CASSPGTGRQFF
many,TRBV7-9,TRBJ2-5,TRBD1,14,TGTGCCAGCAGCTTAGGGACAGGCCAAGAGACCCAGTACTTC,CASSLGTGQETQYF
many,TRBV20-1,TRBJ1-4,NA,13,TGCAGTGCTAGAGCGAAGGGGAATGAAAAACTGTTTTTT,CSARAKGNEKLFF
many,TRBV6-5,TRBJ2-1,TRBD1,16,TGTGCCAGCAGTCGCTTGGGGACAGGGGTGTCCAATGAGCAGTTCTTC,CASSRLGTGVSNEQFF
many,TRBV11-3,TRBJ2-3,TRBD2,13,TGTGCCAGCAGCTTATCGCCGGGGGGGGCGCAGTATTTT,CASSLSPGGAQYF
many,TRBV20-1,TRBJ2-1,NA,14,TGCAGTGCAACCTCTCACTCAGCCTACAATGAGCAGTTCTTC,CSATSHSAYNEQFF
many,TRBV2,TRBJ2-1,TRBD2,14,TGTGCCAGCAGTGGGGGGGGCTCCTACAATGAGCAGTTCTTC,CASSGGGSYNEQFF
many,TRBV28,TRBJ1-2,NA,15,TGTGCCAGCAGTGGGGGTTTACTAGCTAACTATGGCTACACCTTC,CASSGGLLANYGYTF
NA,TRBV7-6,TRBJ2-2,NA,13,TGTGCCAGCAGCCCGGCCATGTCCGGGGAGCTGTTTTTT,CASSPAMSGELFF
many,TRBV12-3/TRBV12-4,TRBJ2-5,TRBD1,16,TGTGCCAGCAGTTTGGGGACAGGGGGTGGACAAGAGACCCAGTACTTC,CASSLGTGGGQETQYF
many,TRBV28,TRBJ1-2,NA,14,TGTGCCAGCACCTTAGCGCGGCAAGACTATGGCTACACCTTC,CASTLARQDYGYTF
NA,TRBV12-3/TRBV12-4,TRBJ2-3,NA,15,TGTGCCAGCAGTTTTGCGGGGACGCCCACAGATACGCAGTATTTT,CASSFAGTPTDTQYF